Sequencing of this T cell receptor (beta chain) was carried out in a study of blood T cell repertoires in COVID-19. Study overall: Specimens from acute and convalescent COVID-19 originated in the United States, Italy and Spain.

Assay used: immunoSEQ multiplex PCR; TCRdb lists only in-frame clones, some missing. The sample carries tens of thousands of clones, 84% recorded once. V shed 4 bases and J 3 bases; nucleotides not matched to a gene: 6. This CDR3 has 15 amino acids. CDR1 KGHSY and CDR2 FQNENV come from the germline V gene. Source material: peripheral blood. The chain is built from TRBV16 and TRBJ2-7, with 10 bases identical to TRBD1. The sequence was obtained from a man aged 55-75 years with COVID-19, enrolled during active disease. CDR3 bases: TGTGCCAGCAGCCGCGGGACAGGGGACAGCTACGAGCAGTACTTC. Amino acids: CASSRGTGDSYEQYF.